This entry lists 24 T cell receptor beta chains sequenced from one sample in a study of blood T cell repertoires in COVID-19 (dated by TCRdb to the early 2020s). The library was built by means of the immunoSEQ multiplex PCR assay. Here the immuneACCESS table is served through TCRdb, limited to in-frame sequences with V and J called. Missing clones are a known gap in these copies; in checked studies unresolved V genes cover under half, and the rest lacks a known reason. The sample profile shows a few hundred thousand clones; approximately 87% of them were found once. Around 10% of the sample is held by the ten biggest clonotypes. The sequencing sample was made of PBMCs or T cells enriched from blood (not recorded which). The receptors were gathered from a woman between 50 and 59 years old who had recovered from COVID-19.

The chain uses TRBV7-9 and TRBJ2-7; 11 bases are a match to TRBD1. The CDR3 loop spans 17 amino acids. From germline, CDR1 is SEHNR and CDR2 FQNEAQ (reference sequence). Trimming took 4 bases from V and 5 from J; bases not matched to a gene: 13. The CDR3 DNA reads TGTGCCAGCAGCTCTTCCACCGGGACAGGGGGGATCGACGAGCAGTACTTC. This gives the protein CASSSSTGTGGIDEQYF.

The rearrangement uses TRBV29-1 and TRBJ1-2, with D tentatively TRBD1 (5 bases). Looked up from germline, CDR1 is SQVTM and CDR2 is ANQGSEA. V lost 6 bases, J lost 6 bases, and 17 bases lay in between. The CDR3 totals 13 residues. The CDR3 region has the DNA TGCAGCGTGGTCGGAGGGGCGCTTCATGGCTACACCTTC. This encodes CSVVGGALHGYTF.

The CDR3 bases are TGTGCCAGCAGCGAGGGGACTAGTCTGGATCAAGAGACCCAGTACTTC. Its protein product is CASSEGTSLDQETQYF. The V gene is TRBV9, the J gene TRBJ2-5; 8 bases agree with TRBD2. The CDR3 totals 16 residues. The V gene end was trimmed by 3 bases and the J gene end by 2 bases; junction bases not matched to a gene: 9. Looked up from germline, CDR1 is SGDLS and CDR2 is YYNGEE.

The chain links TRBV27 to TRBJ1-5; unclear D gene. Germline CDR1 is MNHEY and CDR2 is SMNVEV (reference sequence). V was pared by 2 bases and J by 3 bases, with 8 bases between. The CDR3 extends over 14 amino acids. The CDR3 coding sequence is TGTGCCAGCAGTTTAGGGCTGGACAATCAGCCCCAGCATTTT. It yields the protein CASSLGLDNQPQHF.

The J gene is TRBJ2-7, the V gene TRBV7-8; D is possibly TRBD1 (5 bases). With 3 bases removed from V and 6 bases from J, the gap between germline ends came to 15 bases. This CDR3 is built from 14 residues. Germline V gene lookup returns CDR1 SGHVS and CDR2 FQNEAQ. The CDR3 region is CASSLDRGVGEQYF. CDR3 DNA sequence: TGTGCCAGCAGCTTGGATAGGGGTGTTGGCGAGCAGTACTTC.

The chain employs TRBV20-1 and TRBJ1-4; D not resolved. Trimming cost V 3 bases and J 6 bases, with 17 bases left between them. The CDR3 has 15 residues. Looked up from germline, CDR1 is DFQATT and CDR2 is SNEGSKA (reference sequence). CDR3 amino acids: CSASSLRTSDEKLFF. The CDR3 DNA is TGCAGTGCTAGTTCCCTGCGGACTTCGGATGAAAAACTGTTTTTT.

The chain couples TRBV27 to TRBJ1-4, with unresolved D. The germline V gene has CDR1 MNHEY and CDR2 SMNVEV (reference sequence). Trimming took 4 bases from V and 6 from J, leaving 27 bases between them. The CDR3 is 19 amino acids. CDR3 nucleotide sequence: TGTGCCAGCAGTTCCTTGTACCCCAACCCCCCGGGTGACGATGAAAAACTGTTTTTT. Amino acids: CASSSLYPNPPGDDEKLFF.

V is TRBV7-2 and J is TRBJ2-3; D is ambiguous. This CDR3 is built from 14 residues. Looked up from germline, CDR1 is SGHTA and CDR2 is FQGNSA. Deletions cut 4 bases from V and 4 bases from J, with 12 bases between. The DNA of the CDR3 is TGTGCCAGCAGCTCAGCTGACTTTGCAGATACGCAGTATTTT. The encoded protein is CASSSADFADTQYF. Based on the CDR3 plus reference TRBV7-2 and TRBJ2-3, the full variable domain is GAGVSQSPSNKVTEKGKDVELRCDPISGHTALYWYRQSLGQGLEFLIYFQGNSAPDKSGLPSDRFSAERTGGSVSTLTIQRTQQEDSAVYLCASSSADFADTQYFGPGTRLTVL.

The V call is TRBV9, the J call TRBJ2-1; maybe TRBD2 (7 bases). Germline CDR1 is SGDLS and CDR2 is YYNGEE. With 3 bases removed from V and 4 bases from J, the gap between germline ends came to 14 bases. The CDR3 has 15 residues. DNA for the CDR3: TGTGCCAGCAGCGATGGGGGGGCGGCGTACAATGAGCAGTTCTTC. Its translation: CASSDGGAAYNEQFF.

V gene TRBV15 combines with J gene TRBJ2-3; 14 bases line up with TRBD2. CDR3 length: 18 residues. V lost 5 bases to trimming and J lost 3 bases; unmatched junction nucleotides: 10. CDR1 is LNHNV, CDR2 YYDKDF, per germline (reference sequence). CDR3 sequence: CATSGGLAGGFRTDTQYF. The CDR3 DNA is TGTGCCACCAGCGGAGGACTAGCGGGGGGCTTTCGTACAGATACGCAGTATTTT. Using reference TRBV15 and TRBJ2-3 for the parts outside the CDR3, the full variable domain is DAMVIQNPRYQVTQFGKPVTLSCSQTLNHNVMYWYQQKSSQAPKLLFHYYDKDFNNEADTPDNFQSRRPNTSFCFLDIRSPGLGDTAMYLCATSGGLAGGFRTDTQYFGPGTRLTVL.

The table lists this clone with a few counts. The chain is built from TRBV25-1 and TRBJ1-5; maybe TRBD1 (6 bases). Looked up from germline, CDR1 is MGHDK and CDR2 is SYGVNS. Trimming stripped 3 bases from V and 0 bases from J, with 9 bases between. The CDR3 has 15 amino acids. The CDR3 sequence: CASSEDSYSNQPQHF. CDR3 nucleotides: TGTGCCAGCAGTGAGGACAGTTATAGCAATCAGCCCCAGCATTTT.

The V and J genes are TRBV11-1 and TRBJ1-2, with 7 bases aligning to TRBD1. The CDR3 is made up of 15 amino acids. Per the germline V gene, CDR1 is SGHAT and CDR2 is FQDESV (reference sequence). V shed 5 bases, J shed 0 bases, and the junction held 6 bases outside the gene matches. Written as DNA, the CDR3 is TGTGCCAGCAGCCCGTCGGGACAGACTAACTATGGCTACACCTTC. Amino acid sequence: CASSPSGQTNYGYTF. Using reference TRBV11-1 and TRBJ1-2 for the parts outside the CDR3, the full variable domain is EAEVAQSPRYKITEKSQAVAFWCDPISGHATLYWYRQILGQGPELLVQFQDESVVDDSQLPKDRFSAERLKGVDSTLKIQPAELGDSAMYLCASSPSGQTNYGYTFGSGTRLTVV.

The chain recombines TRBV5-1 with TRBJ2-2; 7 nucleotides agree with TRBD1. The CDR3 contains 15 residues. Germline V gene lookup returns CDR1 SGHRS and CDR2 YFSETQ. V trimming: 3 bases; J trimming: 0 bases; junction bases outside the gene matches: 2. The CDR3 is CASSSTGPNTGELFF. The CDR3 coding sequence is TGCGCCAGCAGCTCGACAGGGCCGAACACCGGGGAGCTGTTTTTT.

The CDR3 protein is CASSRRQGRDSPLHF. As DNA, the CDR3 is TGTGCCAGCAGCCGCAGACAGGGGAGGGATTCACCCCTCCACTTT. V gene TRBV5-5 combines with J gene TRBJ1-6; 8 bases are shared with TRBD1. J gave up 8 bases and V 4 bases, and 8 bases lay outside the gene matches. This CDR3 contains 15 residues. From germline, CDR1 is SGHKS and CDR2 YYEKEE (reference sequence).

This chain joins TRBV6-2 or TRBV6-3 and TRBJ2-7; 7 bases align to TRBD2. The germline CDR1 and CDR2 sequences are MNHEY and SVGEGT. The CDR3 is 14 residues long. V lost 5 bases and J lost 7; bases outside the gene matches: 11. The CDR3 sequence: CASSTSRGLREQYF. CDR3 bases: TGTGCCAGCAGTACCTCGCGGGGGTTGAGGGAGCAGTACTTC.

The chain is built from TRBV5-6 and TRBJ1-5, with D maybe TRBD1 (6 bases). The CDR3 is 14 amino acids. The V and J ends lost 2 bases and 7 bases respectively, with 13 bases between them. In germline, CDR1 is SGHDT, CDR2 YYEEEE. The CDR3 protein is CASSLSGAGQPQHF. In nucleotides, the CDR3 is TGTGCCAGCAGCTTATCAGGGGCCGGGCAGCCCCAGCATTTT.

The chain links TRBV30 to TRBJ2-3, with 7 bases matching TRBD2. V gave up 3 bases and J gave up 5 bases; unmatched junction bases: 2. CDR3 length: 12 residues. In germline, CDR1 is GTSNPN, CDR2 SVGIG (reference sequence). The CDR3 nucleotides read TGTGCCTGGAGGGCGGGGGTAGATACGCAGTATTTT. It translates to CAWRAGVDTQYF. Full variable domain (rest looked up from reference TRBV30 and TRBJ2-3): SQTIHQWPATLVQPVGSPLSLECTVEGTSNPNLYWYRQAAGRGLQLLFYSVGIGQISSEVPQNLSASRPQDRQFILSSKKLLLSDSGFYLCAWRAGVDTQYFGPGTRLTVL.

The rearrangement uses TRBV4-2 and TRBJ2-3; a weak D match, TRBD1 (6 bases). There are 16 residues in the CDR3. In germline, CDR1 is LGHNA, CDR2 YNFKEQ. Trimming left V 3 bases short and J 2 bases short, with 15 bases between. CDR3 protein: CASSQGATGTTDTQYF. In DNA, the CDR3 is TGTGCCAGCAGCCAGGGAGCGACAGGAACCACAGATACGCAGTATTTT.

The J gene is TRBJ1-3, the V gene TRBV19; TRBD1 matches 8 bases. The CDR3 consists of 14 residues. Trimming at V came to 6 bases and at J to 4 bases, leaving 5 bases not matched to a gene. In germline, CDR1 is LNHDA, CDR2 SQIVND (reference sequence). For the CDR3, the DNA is TGTGCCAGTAGACCAGGGGGCGCCGGAAACACCATATATTTT. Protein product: CASRPGGAGNTIYF.

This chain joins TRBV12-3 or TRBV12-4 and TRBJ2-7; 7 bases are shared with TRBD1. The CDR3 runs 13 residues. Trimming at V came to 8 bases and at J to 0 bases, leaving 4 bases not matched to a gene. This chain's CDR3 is CASQTGSSYEQYF. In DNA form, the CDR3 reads TGTGCCAGCCAGACAGGGAGCTCCTACGAGCAGTACTTC.

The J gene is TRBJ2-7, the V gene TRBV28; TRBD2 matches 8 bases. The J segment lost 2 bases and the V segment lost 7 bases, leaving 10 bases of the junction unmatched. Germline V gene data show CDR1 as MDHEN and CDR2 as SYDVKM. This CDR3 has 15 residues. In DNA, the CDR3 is TGTGCCAGCACCAACGGCGGGGGGAGCGCCTACGAGCAGTACTTC. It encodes CASTNGGGSAYEQYF.

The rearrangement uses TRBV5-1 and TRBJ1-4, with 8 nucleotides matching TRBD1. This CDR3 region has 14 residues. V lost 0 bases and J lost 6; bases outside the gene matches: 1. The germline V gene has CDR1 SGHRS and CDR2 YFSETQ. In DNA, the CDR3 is TGCGCCAGCAGCTTGGGACAGGGGTATGAAAAACTGTTTTTT. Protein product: CASSLGQGYEKLFF.

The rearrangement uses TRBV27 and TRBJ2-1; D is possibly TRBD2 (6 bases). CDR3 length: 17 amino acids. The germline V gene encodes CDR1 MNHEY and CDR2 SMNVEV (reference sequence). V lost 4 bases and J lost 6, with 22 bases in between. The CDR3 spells CASSYIAASDGVNEQFF. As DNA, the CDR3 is TGTGCCAGCAGTTACATAGCCGCTAGCGATGGAGTCAATGAGCAGTTCTTC.

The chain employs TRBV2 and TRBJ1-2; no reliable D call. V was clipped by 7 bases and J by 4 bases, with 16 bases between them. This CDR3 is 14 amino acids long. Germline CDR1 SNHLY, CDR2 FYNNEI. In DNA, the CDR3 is TGTGCCAGCACTATTCCAGGCCTGGGCTATGGCTACACCTTC. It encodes CASTIPGLGYGYTF.